A selection of T cell receptor beta chains follows, all from one sample in a study of CD8 T cells in Susac syndrome. TCRdb passed the immunoSEQ multiplex PCR reads through MiXCR, listing each CDR3 protein once. The sample contains fewer than 350,000 distinct CDR3 sequences, about 91% of which appear only once. Sequencing used CD4+ T cells from PBMCs. The receptor set was obtained from a human donor with multiple sclerosis. Both conserved end residues are part of each CDR3. Fields, in order: clone size, J gene, V gene, D gene, CDR3 DNA, CDR3 protein. D genes are given only for firm matches. Not every row has a clone size; where given, it reads once, few, many or a size class.

NA	TRBJ1-1	TRBV15	NA	TGTGCCACCAGCAGGGACAGCTCCCCCCGTCTGGAAGCTTTCTTT	CATSRDSSPRLEAFF
NA	TRBJ2-2	TRBV5-6	TRBD1	TGTGCCAGCAGCCCACAGGGGCTCTACACCGGGGAGCTGTTTTTT	CASSPQGLYTGELFF
NA	TRBJ1-3	TRBV5-1	NA	TGCGCCAGCAGCTTGGGGAACTCTGGAAACACCATATATTTT	CASSLGNSGNTIYF
once	TRBJ2-3	TRBV7-9	TRBD1	TGTGCCAGCAGCCTGAGGACAGGGACTTTCACAGATACGCAGTATTTT	CASSLRTGTFTDTQYF
NA	TRBJ1-5	TRBV6-2/TRBV6-3	TRBD1	TGTGCCAGCAGTTACTCCGGGACAGGGGTCCAGCCCCAGCATTTT	CASSYSGTGVQPQHF
once	TRBJ2-2	TRBV6-6	NA	TGTGCCAGCCAGGGATTCGGGGAGCTGTTTTTT	CASQGFGELFF
NA	TRBJ1-2	TRBV7-9	TRBD1	TGTGCCAGCAGCCAAGGGACAGCTAACTATGGCTACACCTTC	CASSQGTANYGYTF
once	TRBJ2-3	TRBV6-1	NA	TGTGCCAGCAGTGAAGGGGTTTTCTGGGATACGCAGTATTTT	CASSEGVFWDTQYF
NA	TRBJ2-3	TRBV5-1	TRBD2	TGCGCCAGCAGCTTGGGGGCTAGCGGGAGGACTAGCACAGATACGCAGTATTTT	CASSLGASGRTSTDTQYF
few	TRBJ2-3	TRBV7-3	TRBD1	TGTGCCAGCAGCTTAACCCGGGACAGGGGCACAGATACGCAGTATTTT	CASSLTRDRGTDTQYF
NA	TRBJ1-5	TRBV20-1	NA	TGCAGTGCTAGGGGTAGCAATCAGCCCCAGCATTTT	CSARGSNQPQHF
NA	TRBJ1-1	TRBV12-3/TRBV12-4	NA	TGTGCCAGCAATCGGGGGGCGTTCACTGAAGCTTTCTTT	CASNRGAFTEAFF
NA	TRBJ2-1	TRBV6-5	TRBD2	TGTGCCAGCAGTTCCCTAAGAGGGGGTAGCGGGACCTACAATGAGCAGTTCTTC	CASSSLRGGSGTYNEQFF
NA	TRBJ1-5	TRBV14	NA	TGTGCCAGCTCCCACCGGGGGGGCCGCAATCAGCCCCAGCATTTT	CASSHRGGRNQPQHF
NA	TRBJ2-5	TRBV7-2	TRBD2	TGTGCCAGCAGCTCAGTAGCGGGAGGGGGAGAGACCCAGTACTTC	CASSSVAGGGETQYF
NA	TRBJ2-7	TRBV6-2/TRBV6-3	NA	TGTGCCAGCAGTTACTCCCGTGGGACTGCCTACTACGAGCAGTACTTC	CASSYSRGTAYYEQYF
NA	TRBJ2-3	TRBV4-2	TRBD2	TGTGCCAGCAGCCAAGGATCAGCGGGACCCGCAGATACGCAGTATTTT	CASSQGSAGPADTQYF
once	TRBJ1-4	TRBV27	NA	TGTGCCAGCAGTTTCCGGCCAGGCCGGTACGAAAAACTGTTTTTT	CASSFRPGRYEKLFF
NA	TRBJ2-7	TRBV15	NA	TGTGCCACCAGCAGAAGAGAATCGGTCGAGCAGTACTTC	CATSRRESVEQYF
few	TRBJ1-2	TRBV25-1	TRBD1	TGTGCCAGCCGGTCAGGGGGGTTGTATGGCTACACCTTC	CASRSGGLYGYTF
few	TRBJ1-1	TRBV29-1	NA	TGCAGCGTGGCAGGGTGGAGCACTGAAGCTTTCTTT	CSVAGWSTEAFF
NA	TRBJ2-1	TRBV5-4	NA	TGTGCCAGCAGCTTGGAGGGGGGTAACCACAATGAGCAGTTCTTC	CASSLEGGNHNEQFF
NA	TRBJ1-4	TRBV20-1	TRBD1	TGCAGTGCGAACCGACAGGGGGCGGTGGAGGAAAAACTGTTTTTT	CSANRQGAVEEKLFF
NA	TRBJ2-2	TRBV3-1	NA	TGTGCCAGCAGCCAACCCCGGGGAGCGACGAACACCGGGGAGCTGTTTTTT	CASSQPRGATNTGELFF
NA	TRBJ2-3	TRBV20-1	NA	TGCAGTGCTGCACTGGGCGAGACGCAGTATTTT	CSAALGETQYF
NA	TRBJ2-5	TRBV3-1	TRBD2	TGTGCCAGCAGCCAAGATAGGACTAGCGGGGGAGAGACCCAGTACTTC	CASSQDRTSGGETQYF
NA	TRBJ2-7	TRBV7-3	NA	TGTGCCAGCAGCACCCCCCCGGGGAGCGCTTCCTACGAGCAGTACTTC	CASSTPPGSASYEQYF
NA	TRBJ1-1	TRBV12-3/TRBV12-4	TRBD1	TGTGCCAGCAGTGCTAACAGGGGAATCGGGAACACTGAAGCTTTCTTT	CASSANRGIGNTEAFF
NA	TRBJ2-5	TRBV2	NA	TGTGCCAGCAACAGGGTGGAGACCCAGTACTTC	CASNRVETQYF
once	TRBJ2-7	TRBV14	NA	TGTGCCAGCAGCCAAGGGACACGAACCTACGAGCAGTACTTC	CASSQGTRTYEQYF
NA	TRBJ1-2	TRBV7-9	NA	TGTGCCAGCAGCTTAGGGGCCCGGCAGACCTATGGCTACACCTTC	CASSLGARQTYGYTF
NA	TRBJ2-1	TRBV29-1	NA	TGCAGCGCTTTAGGGGTTGGGGGCTGGAATGAGCAGTTCTTC	CSALGVGGWNEQFF
NA	TRBJ2-5	TRBV29-1	TRBD1	TGCAGCGTCCTCCCCAACAGGGGGAAGACCCAGTACTTC	CSVLPNRGKTQYF
NA	TRBJ2-3	TRBV5-1	NA	TGCGCCAGCAGCTTGGTAGGAGCTAGTATCACAGATACGCAGTATTTT	CASSLVGASITDTQYF
NA	TRBJ2-7	TRBV7-4	NA	TGTGCCAGCAGCTTAGCCGACCGCTCGACCTACGAGCAGTACTTC	CASSLADRSTYEQYF
NA	TRBJ2-7	TRBV19	NA	TGTGCCAGTAGTATCGGTGGACAGCCTGGGGGTTACGAGCAGTACTTC	CASSIGGQPGGYEQYF
NA	TRBJ2-3	TRBV30	TRBD2	TGTGCCTGGAGTGTACCTCGGCTTAGCGGGGGTCGGTATACGCAGTATTTT	CAWSVPRLSGGRYTQYF
NA	TRBJ1-5	TRBV12-3/TRBV12-4	NA	TGTGCCAGCAGTTTATGGGGCGGCAGGACTAATCAGCCCCAGCATTTT	CASSLWGGRTNQPQHF
once	TRBJ2-3	TRBV7-9	NA	TGTGCCAGCAGCTTAGGAAGTACTAGCACAGATACGCAGTATTTT	CASSLGSTSTDTQYF
NA	TRBJ1-2	TRBV29-1	TRBD1	TGCAGCGTACCGGGACAGGGGGCGCTTGGCTACACCTTC	CSVPGQGALGYTF
NA	TRBJ2-1	TRBV6-1	NA	TGTGCCAGCAGCCTGATTCAGCGGGACAGACTTAACAATGAGCAGTTCTTC	CASSLIQRDRLNNEQFF
NA	TRBJ2-1	TRBV7-3	TRBD2	TGTGCCAGCAGCTTAGGGGCTAGCGGGTTGTACAATGAGCAGTTCTTC	CASSLGASGLYNEQFF
once	TRBJ2-7	TRBV6-2/TRBV6-3	NA	TGTGCCAGCGCCCTGCTGGACGAGCAGTACTTC	CASALLDEQYF
NA	TRBJ1-2	TRBV7-8	NA	TGTGCCAGCAGCTTAGGGCATAGTAACTATGGCTACACCTTC	CASSLGHSNYGYTF
NA	TRBJ2-2	TRBV4-2	NA	TGTGCCAGCAGCCAAGAAGGGTTCGACACCGGGGAGCTGTTTTTT	CASSQEGFDTGELFF
NA	TRBJ2-5	TRBV3-1	NA	TGTGCCAGCAGCCTCGGGTGGGGGGACCACCAAGAGACCCAGTACTTC	CASSLGWGDHQETQYF
NA	TRBJ2-1	TRBV27	TRBD2	TGTGCCAGCCTCTTGGGACTAGCGCTGGTACGGTTCTTC	CASLLGLALVRFF
NA	TRBJ2-3	TRBV15	NA	TGTGCCACCAGCGGGCGCGGGGGCGGAGGAGATACGCAGTATTTT	CATSGRGGGGDTQYF
NA	TRBJ1-4	TRBV12-3/TRBV12-4	TRBD1	TGTGCCAGCAGCCCGGGACAGGGAGGGTACGGTAATGAAAAACTGTTTTTT	CASSPGQGGYGNEKLFF
NA	TRBJ1-2	TRBV6-2/TRBV6-3	TRBD1	TGTGCCAGCAGTCAACAGGGGATCGCTAACTATGGCTACACCTTC	CASSQQGIANYGYTF
NA	TRBJ1-4	TRBV14	NA	TGTGCCAGCAGCCAAGGTTTTATGCCAGTTGAAAAACTGTTTTTT	CASSQGFMPVEKLFF
NA	TRBJ1-2	TRBV5-4	NA	TGTGCCAGCAGCTTTGCGCTAGCTTATGGCTACACCTTC	CASSFALAYGYTF